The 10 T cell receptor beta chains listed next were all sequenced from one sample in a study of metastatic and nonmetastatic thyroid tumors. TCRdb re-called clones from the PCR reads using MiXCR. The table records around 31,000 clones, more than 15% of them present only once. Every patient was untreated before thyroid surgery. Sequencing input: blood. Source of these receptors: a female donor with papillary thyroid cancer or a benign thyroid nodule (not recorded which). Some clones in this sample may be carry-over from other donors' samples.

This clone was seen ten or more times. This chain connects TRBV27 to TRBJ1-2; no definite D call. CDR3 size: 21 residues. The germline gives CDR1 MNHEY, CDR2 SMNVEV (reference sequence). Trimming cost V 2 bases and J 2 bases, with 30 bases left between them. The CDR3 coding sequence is TGTGCCAGCAGTTTAAACTATCCCCTAAGGTCCCATGCTGGGGAAAACTATGGCTACACCTTC. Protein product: CASSLNYPLRSHAGENYGYTF.

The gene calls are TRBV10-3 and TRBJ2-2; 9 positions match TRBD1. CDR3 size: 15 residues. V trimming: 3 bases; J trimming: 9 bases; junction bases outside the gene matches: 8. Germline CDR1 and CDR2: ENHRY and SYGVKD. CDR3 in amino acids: CAISDAGTGYRELFF. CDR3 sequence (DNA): TGTGCCATCAGTGACGCCGGGACAGGGTACAGGGAGCTGTTTTTT.

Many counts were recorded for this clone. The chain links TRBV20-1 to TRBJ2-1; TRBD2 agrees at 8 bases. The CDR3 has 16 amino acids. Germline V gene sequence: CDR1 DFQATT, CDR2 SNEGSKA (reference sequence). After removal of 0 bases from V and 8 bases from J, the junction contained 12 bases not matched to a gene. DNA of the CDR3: TGCAGTGCTAGAGATAGGGAGGTAGCGGGGATAGATGAGCAGTTCTTC. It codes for CSARDREVAGIDEQFF.

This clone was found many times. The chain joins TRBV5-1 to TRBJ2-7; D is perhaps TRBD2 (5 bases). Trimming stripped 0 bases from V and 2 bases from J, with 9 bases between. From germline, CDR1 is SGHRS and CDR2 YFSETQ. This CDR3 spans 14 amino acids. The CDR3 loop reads CASSLVREPYEQYF. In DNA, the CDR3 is TGCGCCAGCAGCTTGGTACGGGAACCCTACGAGCAGTACTTC.

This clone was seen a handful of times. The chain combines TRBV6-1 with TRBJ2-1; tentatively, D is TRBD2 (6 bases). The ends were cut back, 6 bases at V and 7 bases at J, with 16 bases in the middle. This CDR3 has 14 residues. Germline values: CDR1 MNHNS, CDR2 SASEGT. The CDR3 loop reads CASRTRWDVNEQFF. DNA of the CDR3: TGTGCCAGCAGGACTAGGTGGGACGTGAATGAGCAGTTCTTC.

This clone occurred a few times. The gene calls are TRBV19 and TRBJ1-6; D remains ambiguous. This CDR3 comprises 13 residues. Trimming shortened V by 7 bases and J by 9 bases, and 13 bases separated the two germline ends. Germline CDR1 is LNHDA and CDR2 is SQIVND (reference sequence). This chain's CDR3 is CASKLGVRSPLHF. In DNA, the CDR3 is TGTGCCAGTAAGCTCGGGGTTCGTTCACCCCTCCACTTT.

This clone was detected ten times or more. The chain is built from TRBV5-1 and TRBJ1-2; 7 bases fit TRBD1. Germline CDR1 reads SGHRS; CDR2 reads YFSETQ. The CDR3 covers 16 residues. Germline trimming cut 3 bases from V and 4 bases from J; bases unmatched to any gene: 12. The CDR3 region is CASSSITGEGSYGYTF. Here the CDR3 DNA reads TGCGCCAGCAGCTCGATTACAGGGGAGGGCAGCTATGGCTACACCTTC.

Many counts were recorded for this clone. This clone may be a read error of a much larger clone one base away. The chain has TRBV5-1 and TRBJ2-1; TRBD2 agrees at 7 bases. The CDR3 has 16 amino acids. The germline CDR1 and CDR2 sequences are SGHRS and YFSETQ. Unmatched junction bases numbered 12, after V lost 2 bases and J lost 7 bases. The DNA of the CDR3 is TGCGCCAGCAGCTTACTTGTTGGGCTAGCGGAGAATGAGCAGTTCTTC. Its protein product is CASSLLVGLAENEQFF. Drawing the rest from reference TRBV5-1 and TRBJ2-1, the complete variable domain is KAGVTQTPRYLIKTRGQQVTLSCSPISGHRSVSWYQQTPGQGLQFLFEYFSETQRNKGNFPGRFSGRQFSNSRSEMNVSTLELGDSALYLCASSLLVGLAENEQFFGPGTRLTVL.

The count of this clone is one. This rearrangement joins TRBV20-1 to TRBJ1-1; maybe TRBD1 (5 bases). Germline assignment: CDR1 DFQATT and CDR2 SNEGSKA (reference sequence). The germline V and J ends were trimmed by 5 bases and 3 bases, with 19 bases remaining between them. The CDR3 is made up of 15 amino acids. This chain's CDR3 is CSAQRSGRTDTEAFF. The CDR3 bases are TGCAGTGCTCAGAGGTCAGGGAGAACGGACACTGAAGCTTTCTTT.

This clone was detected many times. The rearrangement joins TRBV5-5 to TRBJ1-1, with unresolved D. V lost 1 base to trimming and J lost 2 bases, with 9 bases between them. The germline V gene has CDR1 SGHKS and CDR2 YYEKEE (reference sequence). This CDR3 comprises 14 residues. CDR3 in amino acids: CASSLHRTNTEAFF. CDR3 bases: TGTGCCAGCAGCTTGCACAGAACTAACACTGAAGCTTTCTTT.